The 24 T cell receptor beta chains below come from one sample, sequenced in a study of T cells after posttransplantation cyclophosphamide. The method was immunoSEQ multiplex PCR; TCRdb's version includes in-frame clones alone and lacks a portion of them. The sample was found to contain roughly 35,000 clones, and every one recurs. The material sequenced was PBMCs. The receptors here all came from a woman between 45 and 65 years old in good health and a related stem cell transplant donor.

This clone occurred a few times. This chain connects TRBV9 to TRBJ2-7, with TRBD2 identical over 9 bases. V shed 4 bases and J 1 base; nucleotides not matched to a gene: 12. Germline assignment: CDR1 SGDLS and CDR2 YYNGEE. This CDR3 is built from 17 residues. The CDR3 region has the DNA TGTGCCAGCAGCCCCGCGCACGGGCTAGCGGGATCCTACGAGCAGTACTTC. Translating gives CASSPAHGLAGSYEQYF.

This clone has at least ten counts. The chain is built from TRBV11-3 and TRBJ2-2, with TRBD1 matching 7 bases. V gave up 6 bases and J gave up 5 bases; unmatched junction bases: 6. Germline V lookup: CDR1 SGHNT, CDR2 YENEEA. The CDR3 contains 14 residues. The CDR3 loop is CASRQLQGTGELFF. CDR3 nucleotides: TGTGCCAGCAGACAACTACAGGGGACCGGGGAGCTGTTTTTT.

There are many counts of this clone. V and J are TRBV9 and TRBJ2-1, with TRBD2 as a possible D gene (5 bases). The CDR3 covers 15 residues. Per germline, CDR1 SGDLS and CDR2 YYNGEE. V was trimmed by 0 bases and J by 6 bases, leaving 13 bases between them. The CDR3 region has the DNA TGTGCCAGCAGCGTAGGGGGAACTAGTGCCAATGAGCAGTTCTTC. The encoded protein is CASSVGGTSANEQFF.

This clone was seen many times. In nucleotides, the CDR3 is TGTGCCAGCAGTTTAACAGGGGGCGGAACCGAGCAGTACTTC. It codes for CASSLTGGGTEQYF. This chain connects TRBV27 to TRBJ2-7; TRBD1 agrees at 9 bases. V dropped 2 bases and J dropped 6; count of bases not matched to a gene: 5. This CDR3 has 14 residues. Germline V gives CDR1 MNHEY, CDR2 SMNVEV (reference sequence).

Ten or more counts support this clone. The rearrangement links TRBV6-2 or TRBV6-3 to TRBJ1-4, with 7 bases aligning to TRBD1. Trimming removed 5 bases from V and 6 bases from J; junction bases left unmatched: 9. The CDR3 has 15 residues. Germline CDR1 and CDR2: MNHEY and SVGEGT. The DNA of the CDR3 is TGTGCCAGCAGTAAGCCAGCCGACAGGGATGAAAAACTGTTTTTT. This translates into CASSKPADRDEKLFF.

This clone turned up a few times. The V call is TRBV9, the J call TRBJ2-1; TRBD2 matches at 11 bases. The CDR3 has 15 residues. Per germline, CDR1 SGDLS and CDR2 YYNGEE. J was trimmed by 9 bases and V by 4 bases; bases with no gene match: 9. CDR3 nucleotides: TGTGCCAGCAGCCAACTAGCGGGAGAAATGTTTGAGCAGTTCTTC. Translated: CASSQLAGEMFEQFF.

This clone was seen repeatedly, ten times or more. The V gene is TRBV14, the J gene TRBJ1-1, with 9 bases aligning to TRBD1. The CDR3 is 16 residues long. The trim removed 2 bases at V and 0 bases at J, leaving 4 bases unmatched. Germline CDR1 is SGHDN and CDR2 is FVKESK. The CDR3 loop reads CASSQIGQGLNTEAFF. The CDR3 nucleotides are TGTGCCAGCAGCCAAATAGGACAGGGGCTGAACACTGAAGCTTTCTTT.

This clone was detected many times. J is TRBJ2-6 and V is TRBV5-4, with 10 bases fitting TRBD1. The CDR3 covers 17 residues. V trimming: 4 bases; J trimming: 2 bases; junction bases outside the gene matches: 6. Germline CDR1 reads SGHNT; CDR2 reads YYREEE (reference sequence). The CDR3 DNA is TGTGCCAGCAGCGGCCGACAGGGGGCGCCTGGGGCCAACGTCCTGACTTTC. Its protein product is CASSGRQGAPGANVLTF.

This clone was picked up many times. The V gene is TRBV19, the J gene TRBJ2-1; 11 bases align to TRBD2. The ends lost 8 bases at V and 4 bases at J; junction bases unmatched: 10. Germline-derived CDR1 and CDR2 are LNHDA and SQIVND (reference sequence). The CDR3 is made up of 16 amino acids. The CDR3 coding sequence is TGTGCCAGTGGTAAACTAGCGGGAGCCCTTTACAATGAGCAGTTCTTC. Translated: CASGKLAGALYNEQFF.

In its sample, this clone was seen many times. The chain couples TRBV7-2 to TRBJ2-7, with 7 nucleotides matching TRBD1. V lost 8 bases to trimming and J lost 3 bases; unmatched junction nucleotides: 4. The CDR3 runs 12 residues. In germline, CDR1 is SGHTA, CDR2 FQGNSA. CDR3 protein: CASGYRGYEQYF. The CDR3 bases are TGTGCCAGCGGATACAGGGGCTACGAGCAGTACTTC.

This clone was counted ten times or more. The V gene is TRBV13, the J gene TRBJ2-7; D is possibly TRBD1 (5 bases). The CDR3 extends over 15 amino acids. The V gene lost 5 bases and the J gene lost 2 bases, with 16 bases spanning the gap. Looked up from germline, CDR1 is PRHDT and CDR2 is FYEKMQ (reference sequence). CDR3 DNA: TGTGCCAGCAGCACCGTGACAGCCCTCCCCTACGAGCAGTACTTC. Residues: CASSTVTALPYEQYF.

This clone was observed a handful of times. The chain joins TRBV7-9 to TRBJ2-3; perhaps TRBD1 as D (5 bases). CDR1 and CDR2 from the germline V gene are SEHNR and FQNEAQ (reference sequence). The CDR3 loop spans 15 amino acids. V lost 5 bases to trimming and J lost 2 bases, with 14 bases between them. The CDR3 DNA reads TGTGCCAGCAGCGCACACCAGGGAACCACAGATACGCAGTATTTT. Its translation is CASSAHQGTTDTQYF.

This clone was counted ten times or more. The chain joins TRBV12-3 or TRBV12-4 to TRBJ1-1, with TRBD1 matching 9 bases. This CDR3 spans 18 amino acids. J gave up 7 bases and V 4 bases, and 19 bases lay outside the gene matches. CDR3 in amino acids: CASSSLARDRDPVGEAFF. The DNA for the CDR3 is TGTGCCAGCAGTTCCCTGGCACGGGACAGGGACCCTGTGGGTGAAGCTTTCTTT.

This CDR3 reads CASSLEPGPYEQYF. CDR3 in DNA: TGTGCCAGCAGCTTAGAGCCAGGGCCCTACGAGCAGTACTTC. This rearrangement joins TRBV7-3 to TRBJ2-7; maybe TRBD1 (5 bases). Germline V lookup: CDR1 SGHTA, CDR2 FQGTGA. Trimming cost V 2 bases and J 2 bases, with 10 bases left between them. The CDR3 contains 14 residues. The full variable domain, with the rest looked up from reference TRBV7-3 and TRBJ2-7, is GAGVSQTPSNKVTEKGKYVELRCDPISGHTALYWYRQSLGQGPEFLIYFQGTGAADDSGLPNDRFFAVRPEGSVSTLKIQRTERGDSAVYLCASSLEPGPYEQYFGPGTRLTVT.

This clone was seen at least ten times. The V and J genes are TRBV5-1 and TRBJ2-7; D possibly matches TRBD1 or TRBD2 (10 bases each). Per germline, CDR1 SGHRS and CDR2 YFSETQ. Trimming took 4 bases from V and 2 from J, leaving 25 bases between them. The CDR3 covers 18 residues. This chain's CDR3 is CASSVGQGGSGRAYEQYF. The CDR3 DNA follows: TGCGCCAGCAGCGTAGGACAGGGGGGAAGCGGGAGGGCCTACGAGCAGTACTTC.

This clone was seen at least ten times. The V call is TRBV7-2, the J call TRBJ1-2, with 7 bases lining up with TRBD1. Germline CDR1 reads SGHTA; CDR2 reads FQGNSA. This CDR3 region has 15 residues. V shed 4 bases, J shed 4 bases, and the junction held 9 bases outside the gene matches. CDR3 DNA: TGTGCCAGCAGCTATGGACAGGACGATATCTATGGCTACACCTTC. This sequence encodes CASSYGQDDIYGYTF.

This chain connects TRBV5-1 to TRBJ2-3; 15 bases match TRBD2. The trim removed 4 bases at V and 3 bases at J, leaving 3 bases unmatched. The CDR3 sequence is 16 residues long. Germline values: CDR1 SGHRS, CDR2 YFSETQ. The DNA of the CDR3 is TGCGCCAGCAGCCGTGGGACTAGCGGGAGGACAGATACGCAGTATTTT. As protein: CASSRGTSGRTDTQYF. Together with reference TRBV5-1 and TRBJ2-3, the CDR3 gives the full variable domain: KAGVTQTPRYLIKTRGQQVTLSCSPISGHRSVSWYQQTPGQGLQFLFEYFSETQRNKGNFPGRFSGRQFSNSRSEMNVSTLELGDSALYLCASSRGTSGRTDTQYFGPGTRLTVL.

The sample holds many counts of this clone. The gene calls are TRBV29-1 and TRBJ2-1; D is perhaps TRBD1 (5 bases). The CDR3 is made up of 15 amino acids. Germline CDR1 is SQVTM and CDR2 is ANQGSEA. Trimming took 3 bases from V and 1 from J, leaving 13 bases between them. CDR3 nucleotide sequence: TGCAGCGTTGACAGGGATGTAGGTTCCTACAATGAGCAGTTCTTC. Amino acids: CSVDRDVGSYNEQFF.

This clone was seen many times. The chain is built from TRBV6-2 or TRBV6-3 and TRBJ1-2; 7 positions match TRBD1. The trim removed 4 bases at V and 3 bases at J, leaving 5 bases unmatched. Germline CDR1 MNHEY, CDR2 SVGEGT. This CDR3 has 14 residues. The CDR3 nucleotides read TGTGCCAGCAGTTTAGACAGGGCTTACTATGGCTACACCTTC. This translates into CASSLDRAYYGYTF.

This clone was seen at least ten times. The gene calls are TRBV2 and TRBJ2-1; 10 nucleotides line up with TRBD2. From germline, CDR1 is SNHLY and CDR2 FYNNEI. V lost 8 bases, J lost 5 bases, and 12 bases stayed unmatched. CDR3 size: 16 residues. CDR3 sequence reads: CASPRLPGLANNEQFF. Written as DNA, the CDR3 is TGTGCCAGCCCCAGATTGCCGGGACTAGCGAACAATGAGCAGTTCTTC. The entire variable domain, with the rest obtained from reference TRBV2 and TRBJ2-1, is as follows: EPEVTQTPSHQVTQMGQEVILRCVPISNHLYFYWYRQILGQKVEFLVSFYNNEISEKSEIFDDQFSVERPDGSNFTLKIRSTKLEDSAMYFCASPRLPGLANNEQFFGPGTRLTVL.

As DNA, the CDR3 is TGTGCCAGCAGCTTATCGGAACTAGCGAGAAGGAGGAACACCGGGGAGCTGTTTTTT. As protein: CASSLSELARRRNTGELFF. The genes are TRBV7-9 and TRBJ2-2; 7 bases agree with TRBD2. Germline CDR1 is SEHNR and CDR2 is FQNEAQ (reference sequence). J gave up 1 base and V 2 bases, and 13 bases lay outside the gene matches. The length of the CDR3 is 19 residues.

This clone was seen many times. The chain carries TRBV6-2 or TRBV6-3 and TRBJ2-1; TRBD1 agrees at 9 bases. The CDR3 is 13 residues long. Trimming removed 4 bases from V and 9 bases from J; junction bases left unmatched: 4. CDR1 and CDR2 from the germline V gene are MNHEY and SVGEGT. CDR3: CASSWTGQGEQFF. The CDR3 bases are TGTGCCAGCAGTTGGACGGGACAGGGTGAGCAGTTCTTC.

This clone was observed a handful of times. The chain recombines TRBV30 with TRBJ2-5; D gene ambiguous. V shed 2 bases and J shed 9 bases, with 10 bases lying between them. Looked up from germline, CDR1 is GTSNPN and CDR2 is SVGIG (reference sequence). The CDR3 consists of 11 residues. The DNA of the CDR3 is TGTGCCTGGAGTTCAGGCTTAGCCCAGTACTTC. Protein product: CAWSSGLAQYF.

This clone was detected many times. J is TRBJ1-5 and V is TRBV7-2, with D unresolved. Trimming shortened V by 3 bases and J by 0 bases, and 3 bases separated the two germline ends. Germline CDR1 reads SGHTA; CDR2 reads FQGNSA. This CDR3 has 13 amino acids. CDR3 bases: TGTGCCAGCAGCTTTAATAGCAATCAGCCCCAGCATTTT. This translates into CASSFNSNQPQHF.